The present TCR beta chain was sequenced within a study of shared clonotypes between healthy human individuals. Study-wide results and limits: The study found about 4.6% of naive CD4 clonotypes shared across a handful of donors. Even with large depth, rarefaction showed that sorted-subset sequencing was incomplete.

There are 16 residues in the CDR3. V was clipped by 0 bases and J by 13 bases; unmatched bases: 13. Germline loops: CDR1 SGDLS, CDR2 YYNGEE. Here immunoSEQ multiplex PCR was the method, and the copy in TCRdb shows in-frame clones only, minus some. The sample records about 1 million clones, approximately 70% being singletons. About this clone itself: No antigen is known for it.

The sequence was collected from a man in his late teens or twenties in good health. Source material: memory CD4+ T cells sorted from blood. Subset described: CD45RA-negative fraction. The J gene is TRBJ1-6, the V gene TRBV9, with 7 positions matching TRBD1. The CDR3 coding sequence is TGTGCCAGCAGCGTAGGGTCGAGTACCTCGGGACAGCCCCTCCACTTT. This encodes CASSVGSSTSGQPLHF.